Following are 20 T cell receptor beta chains from one sample sequenced in a study of radiotherapy plus CTLA-4 blockade in lung cancer. Repertoires were generated with immunoSEQ multiplex PCR, while TCRdb's copy carries only in-frame clones and drops some. The sample records approximately 49,000 clones, 70% to 90% being singletons. The source material was peripheral blood, sampled from a patient treated with radiotherapy plus ipilimumab. These receptors all come from a human donor with non-small cell lung cancer whose response to radiotherapy plus ipilimumab could not be evaluated.

This clone was seen just once. The J gene is TRBJ2-1, the V gene TRBV7-9; TRBD1 might be the D (5 bases). The V gene's germline CDR1 is SEHNR and CDR2 FQNEAQ (reference sequence). The CDR3 runs to 14 residues. V lost 1 base to trimming and J lost 7 bases, with 11 bases between them. The CDR3 nucleotides are TGTGCCAGCAGCTTAGTGGGCAGGGTTAATGAGCAGTTCTTC. Translating gives CASSLVGRVNEQFF.

The chain carries TRBV4-2 and TRBJ1-1; 9 nucleotides align to TRBD1. The V and J ends lost 4 bases and 2 bases, in that order; junction bases with no gene match: 5. The CDR3 loop spans 15 amino acids. The germline V gene encodes CDR1 LGHNA and CDR2 YNFKEQ. CDR3 sequence: CASSRGDRENTEAFF. The CDR3 DNA is TGTGCCAGCAGCCGTGGGGACAGGGAAAACACTGAAGCTTTCTTT.

The chain links TRBV6-6 to TRBJ2-7; 8 bases are shared with TRBD1. V lost 1 base and J lost 5; bases outside the gene matches: 7. This CDR3 has 15 amino acids. In germline, CDR1 is MNHNY, CDR2 SVGAGI (reference sequence). The CDR3 region is CASSYFGRGLNEQYF. DNA for the CDR3: TGTGCCAGCAGTTACTTTGGCAGGGGGCTGAACGAGCAGTACTTC.

Of note for this clone: At one boundary the junction diverges from the germline segment, which might be a read error. The J gene is TRBJ2-1, the V gene TRBV7-7, with D hard to call. The CDR3 is made up of 13 amino acids. Germline CDR1 and CDR2: SSHAT and FNYEAQ (reference sequence). DNA of the CDR3: TGTGCTAGCAGCTTAGGGCAGTACAATGAGCAGTTCTTC. Translating it yields CASSLGQYNEQFF.

The gene calls are TRBV7-2 and TRBJ2-7; no clear D. The V gene's germline CDR1 is SGHTA and CDR2 FQGNSA. Trimming cost V 1 base and J 2 bases, with 6 bases left between them. The CDR3 spans 13 residues. This chain's CDR3 is CASSLVVPYEQYF. CDR3 bases: TGTGCCAGCAGCTTAGTAGTTCCCTACGAGCAGTACTTC.

The rearrangement joins TRBV4-3 to TRBJ2-7; D may be TRBD1 (6 bases). The V and J ends lost 4 bases and 6 bases respectively, with 19 bases between them. Germline V gene sequence: CDR1 LGHNA, CDR2 YSLEER. The length of the CDR3 is 15 residues. The chain's CDR3 is CASSRGRGRGVEQYF. The CDR3, as DNA: TGCGCCAGCAGCCGGGGGCGAGGAAGGGGAGTCGAGCAGTACTTC.

The CDR3 DNA sequence: TGTGCCAGCATCCCCCCCGGGTCGGGGACCCAGTACTTC. Translated, it gives CASIPPGSGTQYF. The rearrangement joins TRBV27 to TRBJ2-5; D gene ambiguous. This CDR3 is 13 amino acids long. Trimming cost V 7 bases and J 7 bases, with 16 bases left between them. Germline-derived CDR1 and CDR2 are MNHEY and SMNVEV (reference sequence).

The chain employs TRBV11-1 and TRBJ2-6, with TRBD1 matching over 7 bases. Trimming at V came to 5 bases and at J to 0 bases, leaving 13 bases not matched to a gene. CDR1 is SGHAT and CDR2 is FQDESV in the germline V gene (reference sequence). The CDR3 is 19 residues long. CDR3 in DNA: TGTGCCAGCAGCCCCACCCCAGGACAGGCAATCTCTGGGGCCAACGTCCTGACTTTC. It codes for CASSPTPGQAISGANVLTF.

The rearrangement joins TRBV28 to TRBJ2-7; 7 positions match TRBD2. This CDR3 comprises 14 residues. CDR1 and CDR2 from the germline V gene are MDHEN and SYDVKM. The V gene end was trimmed by 7 bases and the J gene end by 5 bases; junction bases not matched to a gene: 11. CDR3 loop: CASILGGSPHEQYF. The CDR3 DNA is TGTGCCAGCATCCTGGGGGGGTCCCCCCACGAGCAGTACTTC.

The chain is built from TRBV7-8 and TRBJ2-7, with 7 bases identical to TRBD2. Germline V lookup: CDR1 SGHVS, CDR2 FQNEAQ. The CDR3 has 14 amino acids. Losses at the gene ends were 5 bases for V and 3 bases for J; bases not matched to a gene: 7. Here the CDR3 reads CASSQRDGRYEQYF. In nucleotides, the CDR3 is TGTGCCAGCAGCCAGCGGGACGGCCGCTACGAGCAGTACTTC.

The chain carries TRBV9 and TRBJ2-5; D is perhaps TRBD1 (5 bases). The V gene's germline CDR1 is SGDLS and CDR2 YYNGEE. The length of the CDR3 is 16 residues. With 4 bases removed from V and 2 bases from J, the gap between germline ends came to 18 bases. The CDR3 nucleotides are TGTGCCAGCAGCCCCCAGGGAACGAGCGCACAAGAGACCCAGTACTTC. This gives the protein CASSPQGTSAQETQYF. The variable domain in full, with the rest retrieved from reference TRBV9 and TRBJ2-5, is DSGVTQTPKHLITATGQRVTLRCSPRSGDLSVYWYQQSLDQGLQFLIQYYNGEERAKGNILERFSAQQFPDLHSELNLSSLELGDSALYFCASSPQGTSAQETQYFGPGTRLLVL.

This rearrangement joins TRBV27 to TRBJ1-1; no reliable D call. The CDR3 spans 13 residues. Trimming removed 3 bases at V and 4 bases at J, with 9 bases between. Germline V gene sequence: CDR1 MNHEY, CDR2 SMNVEV (reference sequence). In DNA form, the CDR3 reads TGTGCCAGCAGTTTTGGCCGAGGCACTGAAGCTTTCTTT. It is translated as CASSFGRGTEAFF.

Remarks on this clone: One end of the junction varies from germline; a read error may be responsible. The V and J genes are TRBV10-2 and TRBJ2-5; weak D call: TRBD2 (5 bases). CDR1 and CDR2 (germline): WSHSY, SAAADI. The CDR3 is 13 amino acids. The DNA of the CDR3 is TGCGCCAACAGTGAGTCGTTCGAGGGGACCCAGTACTTC. Its translation: CANSESFEGTQYF.

V and J are TRBV5-4 and TRBJ2-5; a possible D gene is TRBD1 (5 bases). The CDR3 is 14 residues long. CDR1 is SGHNT, CDR2 YYREEE, per germline (reference sequence). V was clipped by 0 bases and J by 4 bases, with 10 bases between them. The chain's CDR3 is CASSLVRGPETQYF. The DNA of the CDR3 is TGTGCCAGCAGCTTGGTTAGGGGCCCAGAGACCCAGTACTTC.

The rearrangement links TRBV7-3 to TRBJ2-3; a possible D gene is TRBD1 (7 bases). Germline loops: CDR1 SGHTA, CDR2 FQGTGA. The CDR3 extends over 16 amino acids. Trimming took off 5 bases at V and 3 bases at J, with 18 bases between the two ends. The CDR3 is CASSQTAGGKTDTQYF. CDR3 DNA: TGTGCCAGCAGCCAAACAGCAGGGGGGAAAACAGATACGCAGTATTTT.

This chain joins TRBV28 and TRBJ1-5; D uncertain. The CDR3 spans 16 residues. Trimming stripped 5 bases from V and 0 bases from J, with 14 bases between. CDR1 MDHEN and CDR2 SYDVKM come from the germline V gene. The CDR3 bases are TGTGCCAGCAGTAACTCACAGATGGCTAGCAATCAGCCCCAGCATTTT. Protein sequence: CASSNSQMASNQPQHF. Full variable domain (missing parts from reference TRBV28 and TRBJ1-5): DVKVTQSSRYLVKRTGEKVFLECVQDMDHENMFWYRQDPGLGLRLIYFSYDVKMKEKGDIPEGYSVSREKKERFSLILESASTNQTSMYLCASSNSQMASNQPQHFGDGTRLSIL.

This clone came up a few times. This chain uses TRBV4-1 with TRBJ1-1; D gene unclear. Trimming left V 0 bases short and J 5 bases short, with 7 bases between. The CDR3 loop spans 13 amino acids. Germline V gene sequence: CDR1 MGHRA, CDR2 YSYEKL. The CDR3 DNA reads TGCGCCAGCAGCCAAGAGGGGAGGACTGAAGCTTTCTTT. It translates to CASSQEGRTEAFF.

The chain links TRBV7-2 to TRBJ1-1; 7 bases match TRBD1. This CDR3 has 14 residues. Trimming cost V 5 bases and J 2 bases; bases outside gene matches: 5. Looked up from germline, CDR1 is SGHTA and CDR2 is FQGNSA. The CDR3 nucleotides are TGTGCCAGCAGCCAGGCAGGGGGTAACACTGAAGCTTTCTTT. Its translation is CASSQAGGNTEAFF. Full variable domain (missing parts from reference TRBV7-2 and TRBJ1-1): GAGVSQSPSNKVTEKGKDVELRCDPISGHTALYWYRQSLGQGLEFLIYFQGNSAPDKSGLPSDRFSAERTGGSVSTLTIQRTQQEDSAVYLCASSQAGGNTEAFFGQGTRLTVV.

The V and J genes are TRBV4-1 and TRBJ1-4; 7 bases fit TRBD1. Germline V lookup: CDR1 MGHRA, CDR2 YSYEKL. The CDR3 length is 15 residues. The J segment lost 6 bases and the V segment lost 1 base, leaving 5 bases of the junction unmatched. The CDR3 nucleotides are TGCGCCAGCAGCCAAGGTAGGGGGCTGTATGAAAAACTGTTTTTT. Translated: CASSQGRGLYEKLFF.

J is TRBJ2-5 and V is TRBV28; TRBD2 matches 15 bases. V lost 6 bases to trimming and J lost 4 bases; unmatched junction nucleotides: 6. The CDR3 is made up of 16 amino acids. CDR1 is MDHEN and CDR2 is SYDVKM in the germline V gene. In DNA form, the CDR3 reads TGTGCCAGCAGCGACGGACTAGCGGGAGGGCTAGAGACCCAGTACTTC. This encodes CASSDGLAGGLETQYF.